This TCR beta chain comes out of a study of cytomegalovirus exposure and HLA in healthy donors. Overall study results and limits: Presence/absence analyses rested on an assumption that sequencing depth was roughly uniform across donors. According to a later analysis, most TCR beta chains associated with CMV appeared HLA-restricted.

A remark on this clone: Its antigen remains unidentified.

The PCR had 60 Vbeta and 13 Jbeta primers. Sequenced by immunoSEQ multiplex PCR; TCRdb stores in-frame clones only, minus some. Here the sample spans 200,000 to 250,000 clones, more than 65% being singletons. The length of the CDR3 is 13 residues. In germline, CDR1 is SGHTA, CDR2 FQGNSA. V was clipped by 5 bases and J by 5 bases; unmatched bases: 4. The clonotype was recovered from a woman in her twenties or thirties in good health and CMV-seronegative. The chain combines TRBV7-2 with TRBJ2-5; 8 positions agree with TRBD2. Source material: PBMCs. CDR3 coding DNA: TGTGCCAGCAGCCCGTCGGGAGGGGAGACCCAGTACTTC. Amino acid sequence: CASSPSGGETQYF.